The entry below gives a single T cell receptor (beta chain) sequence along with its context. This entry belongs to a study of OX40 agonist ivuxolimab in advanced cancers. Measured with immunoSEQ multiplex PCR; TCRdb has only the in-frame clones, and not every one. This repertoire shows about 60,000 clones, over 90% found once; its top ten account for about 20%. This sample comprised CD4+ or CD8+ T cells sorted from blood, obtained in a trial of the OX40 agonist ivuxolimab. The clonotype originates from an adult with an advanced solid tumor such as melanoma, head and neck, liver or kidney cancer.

This CDR3 is CASSLELSGSEADTQYF. The DNA of the CDR3 is TGTGCCAGCAGCTTAGAGCTTAGCGGGAGCGAAGCAGATACGCAGTATTTT. The V gene is TRBV7-6, the J gene TRBJ2-3, with 9 bases identical to TRBD2. J gave up 4 bases and V 1 base, and 9 bases lay outside the gene matches. From germline, CDR1 is SGHVS and CDR2 FNYEAQ. The CDR3 has 17 residues.